This T cell receptor (beta chain) was identified in a study of identical twins' blood T cells. Study observations and caveats: Twin repertoire similarity may partly reflect shared environment.

Concerning this clonotype: Its antigen is unknown.

Each TCR cDNA library carried sample-specific barcodes on both ends. Via MiXCR, TCRdb re-called the 5' RACE reads, giving one row per CDR3 protein. The top ten clones hold roughly 5.5% of a sample with roughly 340,000 distinct CDR3 sequences, roughly 28% of them seen once. This CDR3 is 16 amino acids long. Germline V CDR1 and CDR2: WSHSY, SAAADI. V dropped 8 bases and J dropped 0 bases, with 19 bases sitting between them. The chain recombines TRBV10-2 with TRBJ1-1, with a possible D match to TRBD1 (5 bases). Sequences were obtained from PBMCs. This sequence originates from a woman aged 18-55 years in good health. The CDR3: CASSPQGGIMNTEAFF. CDR3 DNA sequence: TGCGCCAGCTCACCTCAGGGAGGTATTATGAACACTGAAGCTTTCTTT.